This T cell receptor (beta chain) was identified during a study of control samples from healthy donors and cancer patients. The repertoire was sequenced with immunoSEQ multiplex PCR; TCRdb's copy has only in-frame clones and lacks some. The table includes some 76,000 clones, around nine tenths detected once. The CDR3 has 12 residues. Trimming removed 6 bases from V and 1 base from J, with 6 bases in between. Germline assignment: CDR1 MNHEY and CDR2 SVGAGI. This sequence originates from a woman between 50 and 59 years old with colorectal cancer. The sample taken for sequencing was PBMCs. V gene TRBV6-5 combines with J gene TRBJ1-1; D is undetermined. In nucleotides, the CDR3 is TGTGCCAGCAGGGTGGGGAACACTGAAGCTTTCTTT. Protein: CASRVGNTEAFF.